These 26 T cell receptor beta chains originate from one sample sequenced in a study of STAT5B mutations in CD4+ large granular lymphocyte leukemia. Some clones are missing from TCRdb's copy, which holds only in-frame ones; the method was immunoSEQ multiplex PCR. Counted here are some 30,000 clones, 65% to 80% occurring once; the ten biggest clones make up around 1%. Sequencing was performed on CD4+ T cells from blood buffy coats. The receptors shown here come from a human donor in good health.

This clone was seen a handful of times. In DNA, the CDR3 is TGTGCCAGCAGTACGCCGACAGGGAGGACTGAAGCTTTCTTT. The encoded protein is CASSTPTGRTEAFF. The chain links TRBV6-5 to TRBJ1-1; 7 bases align to TRBD1. Germline V gene sequence: CDR1 MNHEY, CDR2 SVGAGI. Trimming at V came to 5 bases and at J to 5 bases, leaving 8 bases not matched to a gene. The CDR3 consists of 14 residues.

There are a few counts of this clone. The V call is TRBV2, the J call TRBJ1-6, with 7 bases identical to TRBD1. The CDR3 sequence is 15 residues long. In germline, CDR1 is SNHLY, CDR2 FYNNEI. Losses at the gene ends were 7 bases for V and 8 bases for J; bases not matched to a gene: 11. In DNA, the CDR3 is TGTGCCAGCAAGAGACAGGGAGGGAGCTATTCACCCCTCCACTTT. Translating it yields CASKRQGGSYSPLHF. Combining the CDR3 with reference TRBV2 and TRBJ1-6 gives the whole variable domain EPEVTQTPSHQVTQMGQEVILRCVPISNHLYFYWYRQILGQKVEFLVSFYNNEISEKSEIFDDQFSVERPDGSNFTLKIRSTKLEDSAMYFCASKRQGGSYSPLHFGNGTRLTVT.

The chain has TRBV10-3 and TRBJ2-3; 7 bases map to TRBD2. Germline-derived CDR1 and CDR2 are ENHRY and SYGVKD. With 3 bases clipped from V and 4 bases from J, the junction kept 7 bases outside the gene matches. CDR3 length: 15 amino acids. CDR3 nucleotides: TGTGCCATCAGTGACTTAGCGGGCCAGCCAGATACGCAGTATTTT. As protein: CAISDLAGQPDTQYF.

In its sample, this clone was seen a few times. The chain combines TRBV6-1 with TRBJ1-2; no clear D gene. V lost 1 base to trimming and J lost 5 bases, with 8 bases between them. CDR1 MNHNS and CDR2 SASEGT come from the germline V gene. This CDR3 spans 13 amino acids. CDR3 residues: CASSEVQHYGYTF. As DNA, the CDR3 is TGTGCCAGCAGTGAAGTCCAGCATTATGGCTACACCTTC.

This sequence joins TRBV7-8 and TRBJ2-2, with a possible D match to TRBD1 (5 bases). In germline, CDR1 is SGHVS, CDR2 FQNEAQ. The V end lost 2 bases, the J end lost 1 base, and 20 bases lay between the germline ends. The CDR3 length is 19 residues. The CDR3 protein is CASSLIMTDIKGNTGELFF. As DNA, the CDR3 is TGTGCCAGCAGCTTAATCATGACAGACATTAAGGGGAACACCGGGGAGCTGTTTTTT.

The genes are TRBV2 and TRBJ1-1, with D possibly being TRBD1 (6 bases). V dropped 4 bases and J dropped 0 bases, with 9 bases sitting between them. Germline loops: CDR1 SNHLY, CDR2 FYNNEI. The CDR3 contains 14 residues. CDR3 sequence (DNA): TGTGCCAGCAGTGCAGGACAGCTGAACACTGAAGCTTTCTTT. Translating gives CASSAGQLNTEAFF.

This chain uses TRBV5-1 with TRBJ2-6; tentatively, D is TRBD1 (5 bases). The CDR3 runs to 16 residues. The V end lost 3 bases, the J end lost 1 base, and 11 bases lay between the germline ends. Germline V gene data show CDR1 as SGHRS and CDR2 as YFSETQ. The chain's CDR3 is CASSSEPGSGANVLTF. The CDR3 DNA reads as TGCGCCAGCAGCTCGGAACCAGGGTCTGGGGCCAACGTCCTGACTTTC.

V and J are TRBV5-6 and TRBJ1-4, with TRBD1 as a possible D gene (6 bases). Germline V CDR1 and CDR2: SGHDT, YYEEEE. CDR3 length: 13 amino acids. Trimming removed 6 bases from V and 7 bases from J, with 13 bases in between. CDR3 DNA: TGTGCCAGCACCCGCAGGGGAGGTGAAAAACTGTTTTTT. This encodes CASTRRGGEKLFF.

The chain couples TRBV7-2 to TRBJ2-2; D is undetermined. V was trimmed by 1 base and J by 8 bases, leaving 5 bases between them. CDR3 size: 12 residues. The germline CDR1 and CDR2 sequences are SGHTA and FQGNSA. CDR3 amino acids: CASSLVGGELFF. As DNA, the CDR3 is TGTGCCAGCAGCTTAGTGGGTGGGGAGCTGTTTTTT.

V and J are TRBV29-1 and TRBJ1-1; D may be TRBD1 (5 bases). The CDR3 is 14 residues long. The V and J ends lost 3 bases and 5 bases respectively, with 16 bases between them. The germline CDR1 and CDR2 sequences are SQVTM and ANQGSEA. As DNA, the CDR3 is TGCAGCGTTGAGAGGGACGATACGGAGACTGAAGCTTTCTTT. Amino acids: CSVERDDTETEAFF.

This chain uses TRBV5-8 with TRBJ2-7; D gene ambiguous. There are 14 residues in the CDR3. Germline V lookup: CDR1 SGHTS, CDR2 YDEGEE. Trimming pared 9 bases from V and 3 bases from J, leaving 19 bases between. CDR3 nucleotide sequence: TGTGCCACTCCCAGCCCACAGAAGTTCTACGAGCAGTACTTC. As protein: CATPSPQKFYEQYF.

The chain links TRBV5-1 to TRBJ1-2, with D perhaps TRBD1 (5 bases). Per germline, CDR1 SGHRS and CDR2 YFSETQ. Between the trimmed V and J ends, which lost 0 bases and 4 bases, there was a span of 10 bases. The CDR3 runs 14 residues. CDR3 region: CASSLEGRGYGYTF. In nucleotides, the CDR3 is TGCGCCAGCAGCTTGGAGGGGCGAGGCTATGGCTACACCTTC.

V gene TRBV18 combines with J gene TRBJ2-3, with 7 bases that match TRBD2. Germline V gene data show CDR1 as KGHSH and CDR2 as LQKENI. The CDR3 consists of 14 residues. With V trimmed by 3 bases and J by 6 bases, 6 bases remained unmatched. The CDR3 loop is CASSPDGGSDTQYF. The CDR3 DNA follows: TGTGCCAGCTCACCGGACGGGGGGTCGGATACGCAGTATTTT.

The table lists this clone with a few counts. This chain uses TRBV11-2 with TRBJ2-7, with D perhaps matching TRBD2 (5 bases). The CDR3 spans 13 residues. Germline lookup yields CDR1 SGHAT and CDR2 FQNNGV. V gave up 5 bases and J gave up 6 bases, with 14 bases separating them. Here the CDR3 DNA reads TGTGCCAGCAGCCCACAACTAGGATCCGAGCAGTACTTC. Its translation is CASSPQLGSEQYF.

On this clone: The junction differs from germline at one of its ends, possibly a read error. The V gene is TRBV28, the J gene TRBJ1-1; a possible D gene is TRBD1 (5 bases). The CDR3 contains 15 residues. Germline CDR1 is MDHEN and CDR2 is SYDVKM. In nucleotides, the CDR3 is TGTGCCAGCAGGGAGGGCGGGGCGGTGAACACTGGAGCTTTCTTT. Amino acid sequence: CASREGGAVNTGAFF. The full variable domain, in which reference TRBV28 and TRBJ1-1 provide the parts outside the CDR3, is DVKVTQSSRYLVKRTGEKVFLECVQDMDHENMFWYRQDPGLGLRLIYFSYDVKMKEKGDIPEGYSVSREKKERFSLILESASTNQTSMYLCASREGGAVNTGAFFGQGTRLTVV.

V usage is TRBV10-3 and J usage is TRBJ2-7; tentative D call: TRBD2 (6 bases). With 6 bases removed from V and 0 bases from J, the gap between germline ends came to 6 bases. The CDR3 has 12 amino acids. Looked up from germline, CDR1 is ENHRY and CDR2 is SYGVKD. CDR3: CAISGSSYEQYV. CDR3 DNA sequence: TGTGCCATCAGCGGGAGCTCCTACGAGCAGTACGTC.

The chain employs TRBV7-8 and TRBJ2-7; D gene ambiguous. This CDR3 has 14 residues. Germline CDR1 SGHVS, CDR2 FQNEAQ. V lost 1 base and J lost 5, with 12 bases in between. CDR3: CASSLGTRTNEQYF. CDR3 nucleotides: TGTGCCAGCAGCTTAGGAACACGAACCAACGAGCAGTACTTC.

The chain combines TRBV30 with TRBJ2-3; no clear D gene. CDR1 is GTSNPN, CDR2 SVGIG, per germline (reference sequence). Trimming removed 4 bases at V and 0 bases at J, with 11 bases between. The length of the CDR3 is 14 residues. This CDR3 is CAWKSGPSTDTQYF. CDR3 coding DNA: TGTGCCTGGAAATCGGGTCCTAGCACAGATACGCAGTATTTT.

This clone came up once. V and J are TRBV6-5 and TRBJ1-4, with D unclear. The CDR3 runs to 14 residues. The V end lost 6 bases, the J end lost 3 bases, and 11 bases lay between the germline ends. Germline loops: CDR1 MNHEY, CDR2 SVGAGI. CDR3 bases: TGTGCCAGCAGACGGGGAGGGCCTAATGAAAAACTGTTTTTT. Amino acid sequence: CASRRGGPNEKLFF.

This chain joins TRBV7-2 and TRBJ2-2; no clear D. The V end lost 5 bases, the J end lost 1 base, and 11 bases lay between the germline ends. CDR1 and CDR2 from the germline V gene are SGHTA and FQGNSA. The CDR3 runs 15 residues. CDR3 region: CASSPRPQNTGELFF. The CDR3 DNA is TGTGCCAGCAGCCCCCGCCCCCAGAACACCGGGGAGCTGTTTTTT. The full variable domain, its missing parts supplied by reference TRBV7-2 and TRBJ2-2, is GAGVSQSPSNKVTEKGKDVELRCDPISGHTALYWYRQSLGQGLEFLIYFQGNSAPDKSGLPSDRFSAERTGGSVSTLTIQRTQQEDSAVYLCASSPRPQNTGELFFGEGSRLTVL.

This clone appeared once. The chain employs TRBV6-4 and TRBJ2-6; no clear D gene. Trimming left V 5 bases short and J 4 bases short, with 9 bases between. CDR3 length equals 14 residues. The germline CDR1 and CDR2 sequences are MRHNA and SNTAGT. The CDR3 nucleotides are TGTGCCAGCAGTTCAGAAACAGGGGCCAACGTCCTGACTTTC. Translation gives CASSSETGANVLTF.

The chain employs TRBV4-1 and TRBJ1-2; 7 bases match TRBD1. The CDR3 has 17 residues. The germline CDR1 and CDR2 sequences are MGHRA and YSYEKL. J was trimmed by 7 bases and V by 3 bases; bases with no gene match: 17. The CDR3 protein is CASSHALLQGRGGGYTF. The CDR3 coding sequence is TGCGCCAGCAGCCACGCACTCCTACAGGGGCGGGGGGGTGGCTACACCTTC.

V and J are TRBV10-3 and TRBJ1-5; D possibly corresponds to TRBD1 (5 bases). This CDR3 contains 13 residues. V shed 4 bases and J shed 5 bases, with 9 bases lying between them. Per germline, CDR1 ENHRY and CDR2 SYGVKD. The CDR3 DNA reads as TGTGCCATCAGTGGAGGGACTGATCAGCCCCAGCATTTT. It is translated as CAISGGTDQPQHF.

The genes are TRBV28 and TRBJ2-1, with 7 bases identical to TRBD2. CDR1 and CDR2 (germline): MDHEN, SYDVKM. The CDR3 loop spans 15 amino acids. After removal of 2 bases from V and 3 bases from J, the junction contained 4 bases not matched to a gene. The CDR3 region has the DNA TGTGCCAGCAGTTTAGCGGGAGAGAACTACAATGAGCAGTTCTTC. Translating gives CASSLAGENYNEQFF.

V usage is TRBV6-1 and J usage is TRBJ2-3; TRBD2 might be the D (5 bases). Germline loops: CDR1 MNHNS, CDR2 SASEGT. The V gene lost 5 bases and the J gene lost 3 bases, with 12 bases spanning the gap. This CDR3 has 14 residues. The DNA for the CDR3 is TGTGCCAGCAGTTTTTCCGGGGAAACAGATACGCAGTATTTT. It codes for CASSFSGETDTQYF.

The rearrangement uses TRBV11-2 and TRBJ2-1; TRBD1 might be the D (6 bases). V was trimmed by 4 bases and J by 9 bases, leaving 13 bases between them. The CDR3 is 13 residues long. Per germline, CDR1 SGHAT and CDR2 FQNNGV. The CDR3 here is CASSSPGQLEQFF. The CDR3 coding sequence is TGTGCCAGCAGCTCACCCGGACAGCTTGAGCAGTTCTTC.